Presented here are 4 T cell receptor beta chains from one specimen sequenced in a study of CD8+ T cells in alopecia areata. Treatment: oral pan-JAK inhibitor, 5-10 mg twice daily. After isolation, RNA underwent reverse transcription to generate cDNA as the sequencing template. The assay was immunoSEQ multiplex PCR, and TCRdb's table has in-frame clones only and misses some. The repertoire holds over 100,000 clones, with about 50% as singletons. The source was CD4+ T cells sorted from blood, collected at week 4, from a patient treated with tofacitinib. Receptor source: a human donor with alopecia areata.

V and J are TRBV29-1 and TRBJ1-1; 9 nucleotides line up with TRBD1. Trimming at V came to 8 bases and at J to 0 bases, leaving 10 bases not matched to a gene. This CDR3 is built from 15 residues. Germline V CDR1 and CDR2: SQVTM, ANQGSEA. The CDR3 bases are TGCAGCCCGAGTCCGACAGGGGGGCTGAACACTGAAGCTTTCTTT. This encodes CSPSPTGGLNTEAFF.

This rearrangement joins TRBV5-1 to TRBJ1-2; TRBD1 agrees at 7 bases. The J segment lost 0 bases and the V segment lost 4 bases, leaving 12 bases of the junction unmatched. The CDR3 totals 17 residues. Germline V lookup: CDR1 SGHRS, CDR2 YFSETQ. The CDR3: CASSVKPQGEANYGYTF. Here the CDR3 DNA reads TGCGCCAGCAGCGTAAAGCCCCAGGGGGAAGCTAACTATGGCTACACCTTC.

V usage is TRBV19 and J usage is TRBJ1-5; D is unclear. CDR1 and CDR2 (germline): LNHDA, SQIVND (reference sequence). The CDR3 is made up of 13 amino acids. The germline V and J ends were trimmed by 3 bases and 0 bases, with 3 bases remaining between them. The CDR3 DNA sequence: TGTGCCAGTAGTATCTCTAGCAATCAGCCCCAGCATTTT. It is translated as CASSISSNQPQHF.

The CDR3 loop reads CSAWTPAKNIQYF. The DNA for the CDR3 is TGCAGCGCGTGGACACCAGCCAAAAACATTCAGTACTTC. V usage is TRBV29-1 and J usage is TRBJ2-4; possible D gene TRBD1, 5 bases. Trimming left V 7 bases short and J 0 bases short, with 10 bases between. Germline V CDR1 and CDR2: SQVTM, ANQGSEA. The CDR3 has 13 residues.